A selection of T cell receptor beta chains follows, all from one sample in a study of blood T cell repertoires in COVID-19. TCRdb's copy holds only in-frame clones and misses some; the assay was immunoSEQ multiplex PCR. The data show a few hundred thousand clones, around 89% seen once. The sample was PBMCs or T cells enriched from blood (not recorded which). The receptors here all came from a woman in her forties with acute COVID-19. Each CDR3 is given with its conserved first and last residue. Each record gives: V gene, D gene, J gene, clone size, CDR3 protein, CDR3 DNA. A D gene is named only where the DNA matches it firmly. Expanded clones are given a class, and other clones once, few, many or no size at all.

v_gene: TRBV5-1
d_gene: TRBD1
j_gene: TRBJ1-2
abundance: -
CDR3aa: CASSLLQGNYGYTF
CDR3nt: TGCGCCAGCAGCTTGTTACAGGGGAACTATGGCTACACCTTC

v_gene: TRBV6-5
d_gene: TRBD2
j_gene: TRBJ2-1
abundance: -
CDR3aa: CASRWGLAGGNEQFF
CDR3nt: TGTGCCAGCAGATGGGGACTAGCGGGAGGGAATGAGCAGTTCTTC

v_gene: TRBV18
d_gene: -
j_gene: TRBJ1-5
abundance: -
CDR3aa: CASSPNTLLEGPQHF
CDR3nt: TGTGCCAGCTCACCCAACACTCTGCTCGAGGGGCCCCAGCATTTT

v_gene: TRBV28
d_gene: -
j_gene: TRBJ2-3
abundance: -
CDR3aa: CASRLDRRTDTQYF
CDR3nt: TGTGCCAGCAGACTCGACAGGCGCACAGATACGCAGTATTTT

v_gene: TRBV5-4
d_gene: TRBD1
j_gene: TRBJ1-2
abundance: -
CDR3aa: CASSRKGQGIYNYGYTF
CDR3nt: TGTGCCAGCAGCCGGAAGGGACAGGGGATATACAACTATGGCTACACCTTC

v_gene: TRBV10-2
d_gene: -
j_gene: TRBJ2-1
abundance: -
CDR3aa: CASSEVGIFNEQFF
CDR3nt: TGCGCCAGCAGTGAGGTCGGTATTTTCAATGAGCAGTTCTTC

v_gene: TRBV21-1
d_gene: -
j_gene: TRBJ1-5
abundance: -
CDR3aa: CASSKRPSSQPQHF
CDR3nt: TGTGCCAGCAGCAAGAGGCCCAGTAGTCAGCCCCAGCATTTT

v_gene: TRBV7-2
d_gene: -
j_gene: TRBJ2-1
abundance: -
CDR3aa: CASSLSIRSAFGEQFF
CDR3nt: TGTGCCAGCAGCCTCTCTATTCGTTCCGCTTTCGGTGAGCAGTTCTTC

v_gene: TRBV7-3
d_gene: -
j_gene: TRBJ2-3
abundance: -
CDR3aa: CASSLNFGTDTQYF
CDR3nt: TGTGCCAGCAGCTTAAATTTCGGCACAGATACGCAGTATTTT

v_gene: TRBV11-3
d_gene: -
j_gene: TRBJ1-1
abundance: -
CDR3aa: CASSLDRGGEAFF
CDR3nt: TGTGCCAGCAGCTTAGATCGGGGAGGTGAAGCTTTCTTT

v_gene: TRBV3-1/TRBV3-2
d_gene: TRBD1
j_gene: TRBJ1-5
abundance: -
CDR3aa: CASSPGTGVHPQHF
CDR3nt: TGTGCCAGCAGCCCCGGGACAGGGGTTCATCCCCAGCATTTT

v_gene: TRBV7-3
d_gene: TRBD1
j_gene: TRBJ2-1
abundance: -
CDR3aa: CASSSRDSRNEQFF
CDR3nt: TGTGCCAGCAGCAGCAGGGACAGTCGAAATGAGCAGTTCTTC

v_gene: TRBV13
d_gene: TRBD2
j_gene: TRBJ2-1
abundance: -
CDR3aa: CASSPGGVVSYNEQFF
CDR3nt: TGTGCCAGCAGCCCCGGGGGGGTTGTCTCCTACAATGAGCAGTTCTTC

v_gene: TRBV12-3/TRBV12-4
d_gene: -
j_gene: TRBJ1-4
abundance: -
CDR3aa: CASSSQMDGGLFF
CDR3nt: TGTGCCAGCAGTAGTCAGATGGACGGAGGACTGTTTTTT

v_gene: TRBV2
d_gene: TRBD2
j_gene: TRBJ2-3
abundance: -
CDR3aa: CASSPSSGTSTDTQYF
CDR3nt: TGTGCCAGCAGCCCCTCTAGCGGAACTAGCACAGATACGCAGTATTTT

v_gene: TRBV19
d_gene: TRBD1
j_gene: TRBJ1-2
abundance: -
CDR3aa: CASSTTGQGLYTF
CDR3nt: TGTGCCAGTAGTACCACCGGACAGGGGCTCTACACCTTC

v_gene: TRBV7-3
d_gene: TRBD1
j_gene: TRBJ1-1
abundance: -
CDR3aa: CASSLNTGGFTEAFF
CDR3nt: TGTGCCAGCAGCTTAAATACAGGGGGCTTCACTGAAGCTTTCTTT

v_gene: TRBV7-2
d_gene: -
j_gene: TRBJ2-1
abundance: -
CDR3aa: CASSLQRLEQFF
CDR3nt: TGTGCCAGCAGCCTCCAGAGACTTGAGCAGTTCTTC

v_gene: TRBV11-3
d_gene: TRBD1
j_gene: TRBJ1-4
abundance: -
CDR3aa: CASSLHRGYEKLFF
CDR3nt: TGTGCCAGCAGCTTACACAGGGGATATGAAAAACTGTTTTTT

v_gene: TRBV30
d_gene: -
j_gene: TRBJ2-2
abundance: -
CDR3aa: CAWSVIASGTGELFF
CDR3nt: TGTGCCTGGAGTGTAATTGCGAGCGGCACCGGGGAGCTGTTTTTT

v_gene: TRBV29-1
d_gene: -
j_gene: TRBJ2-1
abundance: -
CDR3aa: CSVDGVYKLDRGGTHNEQFF
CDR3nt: TGCAGCGTTGACGGCGTTTACAAGCTGGACCGCGGCGGGACGCACAATGAGCAGTTCTTC

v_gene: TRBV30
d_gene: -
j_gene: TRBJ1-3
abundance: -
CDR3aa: CAWGAVFSGNTIYF
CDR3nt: TGTGCCTGGGGCGCAGTGTTCTCTGGAAACACCATATATTTT

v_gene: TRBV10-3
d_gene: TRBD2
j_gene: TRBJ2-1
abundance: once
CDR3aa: CAISESSSGSSYNEQFF
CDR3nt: TGTGCCATCAGTGAGTCATCTAGCGGGAGCTCCTACAATGAGCAGTTCTTC

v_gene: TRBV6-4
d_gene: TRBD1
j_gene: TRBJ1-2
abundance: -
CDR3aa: CASREQGAVGYGYTF
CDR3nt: TGTGCCAGCAGGGAACAGGGGGCTGTGGGCTATGGCTACACCTTC

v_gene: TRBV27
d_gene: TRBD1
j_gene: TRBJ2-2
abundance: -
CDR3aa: CASSLRTGGMGELFF
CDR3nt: TGTGCCAGCAGCCTCCGGACAGGGGGCATGGGGGAGCTGTTTTTT

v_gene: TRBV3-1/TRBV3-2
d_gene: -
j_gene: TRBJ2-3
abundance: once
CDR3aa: CASSQGLYTDTQYF
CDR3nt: TGTGCCAGCAGCCAAGGACTGTACACAGATACGCAGTATTTT

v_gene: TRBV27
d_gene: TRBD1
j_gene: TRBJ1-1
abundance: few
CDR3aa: CASSRGQVNTEAFF
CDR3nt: TGTGCCAGCAGCCGTGGACAGGTGAACACTGAAGCTTTCTTT

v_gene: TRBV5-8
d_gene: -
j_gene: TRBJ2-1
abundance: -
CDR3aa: CASSLGQEYNEQFF
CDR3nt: TGTGCCAGCAGCTTGGGACAAGAATACAATGAGCAGTTCTTC

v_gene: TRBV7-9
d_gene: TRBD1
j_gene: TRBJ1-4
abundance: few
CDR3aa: CASSLELTGVLEKLFF
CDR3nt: TGTGCCAGCAGCTTAGAATTGACAGGGGTCTTGGAAAAACTGTTTTTT

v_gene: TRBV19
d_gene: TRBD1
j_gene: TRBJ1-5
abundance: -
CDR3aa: CASSALRQGAGQPQHF
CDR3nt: TGTGCCAGTAGTGCACTAAGACAGGGGGCAGGTCAGCCCCAGCATTTT

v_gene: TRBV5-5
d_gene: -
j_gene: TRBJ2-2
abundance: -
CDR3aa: CASSLLASAGELFF
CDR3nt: TGTGCCAGCAGCTTGTTGGCTAGCGCCGGGGAGCTGTTTTTT

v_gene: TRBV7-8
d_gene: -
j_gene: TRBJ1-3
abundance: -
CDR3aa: CASSLANAGLGNTIYF
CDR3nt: TGTGCCAGCAGCTTAGCGAATGCAGGGCTCGGAAACACCATATATTTT

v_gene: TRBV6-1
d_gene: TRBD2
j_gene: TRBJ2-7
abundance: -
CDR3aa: CASSEGASGSYEQYF
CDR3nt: TGTGCCAGCAGTGAAGGGGCTAGCGGCTCCTACGAGCAGTACTTC

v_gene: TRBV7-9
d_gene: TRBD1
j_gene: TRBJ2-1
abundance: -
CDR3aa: CASSVGQYSQQFF
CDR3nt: TGTGCCAGCAGCGTGGGACAGTACTCTCAGCAGTTCTTC

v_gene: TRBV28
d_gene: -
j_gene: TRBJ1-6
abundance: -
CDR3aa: CASTSGDSPLHF
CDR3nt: TGTGCCAGCACGTCGGGGGATTCACCCCTCCACTTT

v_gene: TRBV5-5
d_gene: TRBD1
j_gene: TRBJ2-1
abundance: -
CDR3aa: CASSLEAGTGVGNEQFF
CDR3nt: TGTGCCAGCAGCCTTGAAGCCGGGACAGGGGTAGGCAATGAGCAGTTCTTC

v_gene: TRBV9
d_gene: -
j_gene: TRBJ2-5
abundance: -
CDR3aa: CASSVGAGETQYF
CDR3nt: TGTGCCAGCAGCGTAGGTGCGGGTGAGACCCAGTACTTC

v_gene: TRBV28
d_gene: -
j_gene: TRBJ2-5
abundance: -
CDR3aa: CASSPHRGLEETQYF
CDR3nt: TGTGCCAGCAGCCCTCATAGGGGGTTGGAGGAGACCCAGTACTTC

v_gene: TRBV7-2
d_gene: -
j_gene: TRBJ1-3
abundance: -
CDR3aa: CASSSDRGNTIYF
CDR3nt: TGTGCCAGCAGCTCCGACAGAGGAAACACCATATATTTT

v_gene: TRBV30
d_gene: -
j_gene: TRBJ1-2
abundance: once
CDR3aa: CAWSANRRGYTF
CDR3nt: TGTGCCTGGAGTGCTAACAGGCGGGGCTACACCTTC

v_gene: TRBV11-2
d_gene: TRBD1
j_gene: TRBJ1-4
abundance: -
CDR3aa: CASSKGQSEKLFF
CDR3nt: TGTGCCAGCAGCAAGGGACAGTCTGAAAAACTGTTTTTT

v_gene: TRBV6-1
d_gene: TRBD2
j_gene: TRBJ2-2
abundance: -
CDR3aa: CASSEVGGRGELFF
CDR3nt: TGTGCCAGCAGTGAAGTGGGAGGGCGAGGGGAGCTGTTTTTT